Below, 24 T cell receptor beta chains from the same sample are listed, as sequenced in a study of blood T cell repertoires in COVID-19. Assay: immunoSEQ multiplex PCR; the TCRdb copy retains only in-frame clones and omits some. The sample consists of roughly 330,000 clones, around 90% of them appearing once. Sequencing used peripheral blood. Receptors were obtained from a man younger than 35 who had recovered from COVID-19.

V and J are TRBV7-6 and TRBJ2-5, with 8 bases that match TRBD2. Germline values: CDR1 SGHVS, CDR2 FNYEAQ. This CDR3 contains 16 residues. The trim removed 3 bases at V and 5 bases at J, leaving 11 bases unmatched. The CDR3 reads CASSFTSGRRGETQYF. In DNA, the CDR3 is TGTGCCAGCAGCTTTACGAGCGGGAGACGGGGGGAGACCCAGTACTTC.

Written as DNA, the CDR3 is TGTGCCAGCAGTGAGGGGTGGACAGCTAACTATGGCTACACCTTC. It translates to CASSEGWTANYGYTF. This chain links TRBV6-1 with TRBJ1-2; D is possibly TRBD1 (6 bases). From germline, CDR1 is MNHNS and CDR2 SASEGT. The CDR3 spans 15 residues. The V end was cut by 3 bases, the J end by 0 bases, with 11 bases between.

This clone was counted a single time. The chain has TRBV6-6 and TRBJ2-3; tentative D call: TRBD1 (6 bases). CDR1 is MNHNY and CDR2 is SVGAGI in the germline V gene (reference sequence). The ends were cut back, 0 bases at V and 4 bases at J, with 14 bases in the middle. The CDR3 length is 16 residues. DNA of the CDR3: TGTGCCAGCAGTTACTCGAGTACAGGGAAAGCAGATACGCAGTATTTT. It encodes CASSYSSTGKADTQYF.

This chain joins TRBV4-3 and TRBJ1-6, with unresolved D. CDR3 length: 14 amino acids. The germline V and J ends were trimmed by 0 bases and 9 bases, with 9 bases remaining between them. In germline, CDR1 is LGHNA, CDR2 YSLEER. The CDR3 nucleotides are TGCGCCAGCAGCCAAGATAGTCGGGGTTCACCCCTCCACTTT. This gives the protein CASSQDSRGSPLHF.

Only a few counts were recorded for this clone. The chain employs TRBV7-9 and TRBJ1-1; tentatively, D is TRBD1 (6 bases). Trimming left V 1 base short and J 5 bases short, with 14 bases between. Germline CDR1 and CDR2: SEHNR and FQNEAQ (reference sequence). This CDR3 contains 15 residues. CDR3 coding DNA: TGTGCCAGCAGCTTAGTCGGGGGGCAGGGGACTGAAGCTTTCTTT. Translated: CASSLVGGQGTEAFF.

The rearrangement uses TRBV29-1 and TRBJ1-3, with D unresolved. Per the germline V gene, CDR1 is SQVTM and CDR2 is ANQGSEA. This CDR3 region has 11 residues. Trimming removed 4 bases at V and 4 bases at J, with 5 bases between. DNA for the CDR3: TGCAGCGTTGTACGGGGAAACACCATATATTTT. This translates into CSVVRGNTIYF.

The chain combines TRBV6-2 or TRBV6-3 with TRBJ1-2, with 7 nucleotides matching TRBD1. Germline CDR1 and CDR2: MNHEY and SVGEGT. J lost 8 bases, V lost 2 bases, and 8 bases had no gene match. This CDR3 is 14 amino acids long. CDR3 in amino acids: CASSYQTTGVGYTF. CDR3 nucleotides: TGTGCCAGCAGTTACCAAACTACAGGGGTCGGCTACACCTTC.

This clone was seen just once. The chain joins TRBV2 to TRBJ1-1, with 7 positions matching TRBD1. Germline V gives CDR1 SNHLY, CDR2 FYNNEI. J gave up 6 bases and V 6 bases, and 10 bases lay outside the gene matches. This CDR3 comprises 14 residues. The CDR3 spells CASRPGGVFAEAFF. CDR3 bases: TGTGCCAGCAGGCCAGGGGGTGTGTTCGCTGAAGCTTTCTTT.

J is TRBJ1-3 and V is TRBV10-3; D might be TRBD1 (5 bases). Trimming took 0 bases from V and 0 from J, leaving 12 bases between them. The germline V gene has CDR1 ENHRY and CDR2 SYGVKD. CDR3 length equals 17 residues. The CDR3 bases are TGTGCCATCAGTGAGTCACCAGGAAGGGGCTCTGGAAACACCATATATTTT. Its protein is CAISESPGRGSGNTIYF.

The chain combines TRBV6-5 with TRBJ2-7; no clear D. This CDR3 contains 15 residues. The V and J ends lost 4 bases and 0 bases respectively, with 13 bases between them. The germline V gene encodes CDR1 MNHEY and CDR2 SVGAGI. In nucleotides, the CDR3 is TGTGCCAGCAGTTTGTCCGTCCTAAGCTCCTACGAGCAGTACTTC. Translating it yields CASSLSVLSSYEQYF.

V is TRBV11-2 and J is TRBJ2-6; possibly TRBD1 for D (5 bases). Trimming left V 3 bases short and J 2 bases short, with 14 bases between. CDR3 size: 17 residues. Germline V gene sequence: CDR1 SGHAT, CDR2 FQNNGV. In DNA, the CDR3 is TGTGCCAGCAGCTTTGGGGCTACCTCTGCTGGGGCCAACGTCCTGACTTTC. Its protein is CASSFGATSAGANVLTF.

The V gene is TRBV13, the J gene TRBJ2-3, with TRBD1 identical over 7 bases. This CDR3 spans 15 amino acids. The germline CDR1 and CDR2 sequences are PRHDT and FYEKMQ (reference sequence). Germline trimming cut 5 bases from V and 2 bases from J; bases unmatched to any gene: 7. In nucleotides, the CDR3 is TGTGCCAGCAGCCTCAGACAGGGATTCACAGATACGCAGTATTTT. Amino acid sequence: CASSLRQGFTDTQYF.

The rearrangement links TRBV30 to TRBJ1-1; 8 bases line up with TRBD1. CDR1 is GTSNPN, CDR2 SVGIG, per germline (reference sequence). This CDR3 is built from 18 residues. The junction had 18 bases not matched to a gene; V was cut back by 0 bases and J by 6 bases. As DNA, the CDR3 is TGTGCCTGGAGTGTAACGGTTTGTAGCAGGGGGCGCCTCTCTGAAGCTTTCTTT. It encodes CAWSVTVCSRGRLSEAFF. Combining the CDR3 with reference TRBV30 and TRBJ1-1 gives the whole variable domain SQTIHQWPATLVQPVGSPLSLECTVEGTSNPNLYWYRQAAGRGLQLLFYSVGIGQISSEVPQNLSASRPQDRQFILSSKKLLLSDSGFYLCAWSVTVCSRGRLSEAFFGQGTRLTVV.

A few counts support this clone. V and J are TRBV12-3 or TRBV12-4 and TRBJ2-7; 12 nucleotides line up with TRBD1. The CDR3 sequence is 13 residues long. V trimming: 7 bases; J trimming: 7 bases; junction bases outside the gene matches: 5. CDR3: CASTGQGAREQYF. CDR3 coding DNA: TGTGCCAGCACGGGACAGGGGGCGAGGGAGCAGTACTTC.

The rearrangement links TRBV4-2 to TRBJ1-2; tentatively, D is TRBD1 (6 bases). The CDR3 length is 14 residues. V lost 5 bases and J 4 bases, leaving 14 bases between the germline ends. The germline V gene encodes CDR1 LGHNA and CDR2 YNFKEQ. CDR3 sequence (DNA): TGTGCCAGCAGCTTTGGACAGTCGACCTATGGCTACACCTTC. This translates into CASSFGQSTYGYTF.

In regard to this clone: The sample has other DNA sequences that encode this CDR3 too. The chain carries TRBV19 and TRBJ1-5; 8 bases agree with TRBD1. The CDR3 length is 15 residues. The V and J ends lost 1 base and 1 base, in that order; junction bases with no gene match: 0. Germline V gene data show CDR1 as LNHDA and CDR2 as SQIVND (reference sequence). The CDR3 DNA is TGTGCCAGTAGTATAGGACAGGGGAGCAATCAGCCCCAGCATTTT. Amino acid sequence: CASSIGQGSNQPQHF.

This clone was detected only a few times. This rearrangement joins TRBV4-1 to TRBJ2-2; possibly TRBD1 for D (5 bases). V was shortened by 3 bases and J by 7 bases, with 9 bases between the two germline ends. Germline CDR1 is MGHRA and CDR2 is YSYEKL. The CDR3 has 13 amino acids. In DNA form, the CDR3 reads TGCGCCAGCAGCCATCAGACAGACGGGGAGCTGTTTTTT. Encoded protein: CASSHQTDGELFF.

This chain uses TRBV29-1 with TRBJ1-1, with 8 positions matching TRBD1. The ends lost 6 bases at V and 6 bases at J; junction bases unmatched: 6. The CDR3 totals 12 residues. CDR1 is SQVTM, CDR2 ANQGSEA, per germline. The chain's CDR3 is CSVQGGMPEAFF. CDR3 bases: TGCAGCGTACAGGGGGGGATGCCTGAAGCTTTCTTT.

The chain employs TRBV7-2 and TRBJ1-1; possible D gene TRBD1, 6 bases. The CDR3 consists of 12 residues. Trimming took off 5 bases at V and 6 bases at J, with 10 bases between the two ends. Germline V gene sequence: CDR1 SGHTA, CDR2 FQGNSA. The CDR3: CASSVNRAEAFF. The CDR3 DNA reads TGTGCCAGCAGCGTAAACAGGGCTGAAGCTTTCTTT.

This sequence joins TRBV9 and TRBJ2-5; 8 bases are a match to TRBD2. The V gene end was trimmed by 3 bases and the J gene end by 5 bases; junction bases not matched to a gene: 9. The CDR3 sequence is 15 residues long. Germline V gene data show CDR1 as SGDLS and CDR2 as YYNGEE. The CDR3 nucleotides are TGTGCCAGCAGCGCCCAAGCGGGAGCCTATGAGACCCAGTACTTC. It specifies CASSAQAGAYETQYF.

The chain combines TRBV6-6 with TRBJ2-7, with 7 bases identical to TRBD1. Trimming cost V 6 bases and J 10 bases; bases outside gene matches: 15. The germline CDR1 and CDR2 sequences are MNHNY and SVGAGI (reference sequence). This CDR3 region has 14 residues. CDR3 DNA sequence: TGTGCCAGCAGCCTACCCCGAGAGGGGGCCCTTCAGTACTTC. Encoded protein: CASSLPREGALQYF.

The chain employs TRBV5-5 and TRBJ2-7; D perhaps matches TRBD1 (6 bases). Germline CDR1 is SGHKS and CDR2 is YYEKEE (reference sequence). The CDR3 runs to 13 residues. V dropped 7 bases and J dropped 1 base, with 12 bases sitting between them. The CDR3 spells CASQGHQSYEQYF. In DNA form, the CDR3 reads TGTGCCAGCCAGGGACATCAATCCTACGAGCAGTACTTC. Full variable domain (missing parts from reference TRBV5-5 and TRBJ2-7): DAGVTQSPTHLIKTRGQQVTLRCSPISGHKSVSWYQQVLGQGPQFIFQYYEKEERGRGNFPDRFSARQFPNYSSELNVNALLLGDSALYLCASQGHQSYEQYFGPGTRLTVT.

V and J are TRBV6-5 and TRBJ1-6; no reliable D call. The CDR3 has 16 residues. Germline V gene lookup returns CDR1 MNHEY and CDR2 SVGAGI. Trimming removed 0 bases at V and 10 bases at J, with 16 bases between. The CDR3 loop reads CASSYSRDNFDSPLHF. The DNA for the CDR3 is TGTGCCAGCAGTTACTCGCGGGATAATTTCGACTCACCCCTCCACTTT.

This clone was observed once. As DNA, the CDR3 is TGCGCCAGCAGCCCTACTAGCGGGGGGGATGAGACCCAGTACTTC. Its protein is CASSPTSGGDETQYF. V gene TRBV5-1 combines with J gene TRBJ2-5, with 13 bases identical to TRBD2. With 4 bases clipped from V and 5 bases from J, the junction kept 5 bases outside the gene matches. The CDR3 has 15 amino acids. Germline-derived CDR1 and CDR2 are SGHRS and YFSETQ.